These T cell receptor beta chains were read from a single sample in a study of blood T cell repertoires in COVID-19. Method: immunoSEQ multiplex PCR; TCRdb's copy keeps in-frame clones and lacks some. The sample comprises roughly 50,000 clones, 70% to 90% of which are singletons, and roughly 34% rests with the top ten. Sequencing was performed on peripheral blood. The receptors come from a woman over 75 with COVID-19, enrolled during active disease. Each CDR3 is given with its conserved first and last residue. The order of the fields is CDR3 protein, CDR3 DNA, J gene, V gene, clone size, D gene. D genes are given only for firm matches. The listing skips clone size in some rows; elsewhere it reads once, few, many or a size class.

CDR3aa: CASSSYNEQFF
CDR3nt: TGTGCCAGCAGCTCATACAATGAGCAGTTCTTC
j_gene: TRBJ2-1
v_gene: TRBV5-6
abundance: NA
d_gene: NA

CDR3aa: CARKDRADSPLHF
CDR3nt: TGTGCCAGGAAGGACAGGGCTGATTCACCCCTCCACTTT
j_gene: TRBJ1-6
v_gene: TRBV21-1
abundance: NA
d_gene: NA

CDR3aa: CASSLRRGDSYNEQFF
CDR3nt: TGTGCCAGCAGCTTAAGGCGCGGGGACAGCTACAATGAGCAGTTCTTC
j_gene: TRBJ2-1
v_gene: TRBV7-3
abundance: NA
d_gene: NA

CDR3aa: CASSPTGNRETQYF
CDR3nt: TGTGCCAGCAGTCCGACCGGGAATAGGGAGACCCAGTACTTC
j_gene: TRBJ2-5
v_gene: TRBV28
abundance: NA
d_gene: NA

CDR3aa: CASSPRPGSSGTGSSYNEQFF
CDR3nt: TGTGCCAGCAGTCCAAGGCCTGGGAGTAGCGGGACCGGAAGCTCCTACAATGAGCAGTTCTTC
j_gene: TRBJ2-1
v_gene: TRBV27
abundance: NA
d_gene: TRBD2

CDR3aa: CASSLDREIAEAFF
CDR3nt: TGTGCCAGCAGTTTAGACAGAGAGATCGCTGAAGCTTTCTTT
j_gene: TRBJ1-1
v_gene: TRBV27
abundance: NA
d_gene: NA

CDR3aa: CASSPTGGRGSTNEKLFF
CDR3nt: TGTGCCAGCAGCCCAACCGGGGGGCGGGGATCAACTAATGAAAAACTGTTTTTT
j_gene: TRBJ1-4
v_gene: TRBV7-9
abundance: NA
d_gene: NA

CDR3aa: CSVGQDDGYGYTF
CDR3nt: TGCAGCGTTGGACAGGATGATGGTTATGGCTACACCTTC
j_gene: TRBJ1-2
v_gene: TRBV29-1
abundance: NA
d_gene: NA

CDR3aa: CASSQEGLVGGVTQYF
CDR3nt: TGTGCCAGCAGCCAGGAGGGACTAGTTGGCGGAGTGACCCAGTACTTC
j_gene: TRBJ2-5
v_gene: TRBV14
abundance: NA
d_gene: TRBD2

CDR3aa: CASSSLGQGVKLFF
CDR3nt: TGTGCCAGCAGTTCACTCGGACAGGGGGTAAAACTGTTTTTT
j_gene: TRBJ1-4
v_gene: TRBV28
abundance: NA
d_gene: TRBD1

CDR3aa: CASSLALAALTDTQYF
CDR3nt: TGTGCCAGCAGCTTGGCCCTAGCGGCTCTCACAGATACGCAGTATTTT
j_gene: TRBJ2-3
v_gene: TRBV5-5
abundance: NA
d_gene: TRBD2

CDR3aa: CASSPGGTNEKLFF
CDR3nt: TGTGCCAGCTCACCAGGGGGGACTAATGAAAAACTGTTTTTT
j_gene: TRBJ1-4
v_gene: TRBV18
abundance: few
d_gene: NA

CDR3aa: CASIEPNSNQPQHF
CDR3nt: TGTGCCAGCATAGAACCAAATAGCAATCAGCCCCAGCATTTT
j_gene: TRBJ1-5
v_gene: TRBV28
abundance: NA
d_gene: NA

CDR3aa: CASSYRQGALYGYTF
CDR3nt: TGTGCCAGCAGTTATCGTCAGGGGGCTCTCTATGGCTACACCTTC
j_gene: TRBJ1-2
v_gene: TRBV6-5
abundance: NA
d_gene: TRBD1

CDR3aa: CASSPERGYGYTF
CDR3nt: TGCGCCAGCAGCCCAGAGAGGGGGTACGGCTACACCTTC
j_gene: TRBJ1-2
v_gene: TRBV5-1
abundance: NA
d_gene: NA

CDR3aa: CASSPTSGRSLNYEQYF
CDR3nt: TGTGCCAGCTCACCGACTAGCGGGAGGTCCCTTAACTACGAGCAGTACTTC
j_gene: TRBJ2-7
v_gene: TRBV18
abundance: NA
d_gene: TRBD2

CDR3aa: CASSYSSRGDPYGYTF
CDR3nt: TGTGCCAGCAGTTACTCTAGCAGGGGGGACCCCTATGGCTACACCTTC
j_gene: TRBJ1-2
v_gene: TRBV6-5
abundance: once
d_gene: TRBD1

CDR3aa: CASTPLDRYNEQFF
CDR3nt: TGTGCCAGCACCCCGTTGGACAGGTACAATGAGCAGTTCTTC
j_gene: TRBJ2-1
v_gene: TRBV6-2/TRBV6-3
abundance: few
d_gene: TRBD1

CDR3aa: CSASWRSGPNTGELFF
CDR3nt: TGCAGTGCTAGTTGGCGTAGCGGCCCAAACACCGGGGAGCTGTTTTTT
j_gene: TRBJ2-2
v_gene: TRBV20-1
abundance: NA
d_gene: NA

CDR3aa: CASSPSRGTDSGNTIYF
CDR3nt: TGTGCCAGCAGCCCCAGCCGTGGGACAGACTCTGGAAACACCATATATTTT
j_gene: TRBJ1-3
v_gene: TRBV4-2
abundance: NA
d_gene: TRBD1

CDR3aa: CASSLGLAGAPTDYEQYF
CDR3nt: TGCGCCAGCAGCTTGGGACTAGCGGGAGCCCCGACTGACTACGAGCAGTACTTC
j_gene: TRBJ2-7
v_gene: TRBV5-1
abundance: few
d_gene: TRBD2

CDR3aa: CASSSGWTGKQETQYF
CDR3nt: TGTGCCAGCAGCTCCGGTTGGACAGGCAAGCAAGAGACCCAGTACTTC
j_gene: TRBJ2-5
v_gene: TRBV9
abundance: NA
d_gene: TRBD1

CDR3aa: CASSIDPNGYEQFF
CDR3nt: TGTGCCAGTAGTATAGATCCGAACGGGTATGAGCAGTTCTTC
j_gene: TRBJ2-1
v_gene: TRBV19
abundance: NA
d_gene: NA

CDR3aa: CATSSPGTGLRRSF
CDR3nt: TGTGCCACCAGCAGTCCCGGGACAGGGCTACGGCGGAGTTTC
j_gene: TRBJ1-2
v_gene: TRBV15
abundance: few
d_gene: TRBD1

CDR3aa: CSASGGDYEQYF
CDR3nt: TGCAGTGCTAGTGGCGGAGACTACGAGCAGTACTTC
j_gene: TRBJ2-7
v_gene: TRBV20-1
abundance: NA
d_gene: NA

CDR3aa: CASSEDPRGYEQYF
CDR3nt: TGTGCCAGCAGTGAAGACCCCAGGGGTTACGAGCAGTACTTC
j_gene: TRBJ2-7
v_gene: TRBV6-1
abundance: NA
d_gene: NA

CDR3aa: CASARGTATNEKLFF
CDR3nt: TGTGCCAGCGCTCGGGGGACAGCAACTAATGAAAAACTGTTTTTT
j_gene: TRBJ1-4
v_gene: TRBV4-2
abundance: NA
d_gene: TRBD1

CDR3aa: CASSVRGNIGGKLFF
CDR3nt: TGTGCCAGTAGTGTCCGGGGGAACATCGGTGGAAAACTGTTTTTT
j_gene: TRBJ1-4
v_gene: TRBV19
abundance: NA
d_gene: NA

CDR3aa: CASSLSSGGLNGYTF
CDR3nt: TGTGCCAGCAGTTTATCGTCAGGGGGGTTGAATGGCTACACCTTC
j_gene: TRBJ1-2
v_gene: TRBV27
abundance: NA
d_gene: TRBD1

CDR3aa: CAVGLAGGSYEQYF
CDR3nt: TGTGCCGTTGGGTTAGCGGGAGGCTCCTACGAGCAGTACTTC
j_gene: TRBJ2-7
v_gene: TRBV10-3
abundance: medium-sized
d_gene: TRBD2

CDR3aa: CASTQAPPRRGSGNTIYF
CDR3nt: TGTGCCAGTACCCAAGCCCCCCCCCGCAGGGGCTCTGGAAACACCATATATTTT
j_gene: TRBJ1-3
v_gene: TRBV19
abundance: NA
d_gene: NA

CDR3aa: CASTGQGGGELFF
CDR3nt: TGTGCCAGCACTGGACAGGGAGGCGGGGAGCTGTTTTTT
j_gene: TRBJ2-2
v_gene: TRBV2
abundance: NA
d_gene: TRBD1

CDR3aa: CASSYQTGVSGELFF
CDR3nt: TGTGCCAGCAGTTACCAGACAGGGGTATCCGGGGAGCTGTTTTTT
j_gene: TRBJ2-2
v_gene: TRBV6-5
abundance: NA
d_gene: TRBD1

CDR3aa: CASSPSMNTEAFF
CDR3nt: TGTGCCAGCTCACCGAGTATGAACACTGAAGCTTTCTTT
j_gene: TRBJ1-1
v_gene: TRBV18
abundance: NA
d_gene: NA

CDR3aa: CASSSQAMNTEAFF
CDR3nt: TGTGCCAGCAGCTCACAGGCGATGAACACTGAAGCTTTCTTT
j_gene: TRBJ1-1
v_gene: TRBV9
abundance: once
d_gene: NA

CDR3aa: CASSFLEINYGYTF
CDR3nt: TGTGCCAGCAGTTTTCTGGAGATTAACTATGGCTACACCTTC
j_gene: TRBJ1-2
v_gene: TRBV28
abundance: once
d_gene: NA

CDR3aa: CASSLTPDRGGEQYF
CDR3nt: TGCGCCAGCAGCTTGACCCCCGACAGGGGGGGCGAGCAGTACTTC
j_gene: TRBJ2-7
v_gene: TRBV5-1
abundance: NA
d_gene: TRBD1

CDR3aa: CASSSDTGGGNQPQHF
CDR3nt: TGTGCCAGTAGTTCGGACACAGGGGGGGGCAATCAGCCCCAGCATTTT
j_gene: TRBJ1-5
v_gene: TRBV19
abundance: few
d_gene: TRBD1

CDR3aa: CASSYKSDNEQFF
CDR3nt: TGTGCCAGCAGCTACAAGAGCGACAATGAGCAGTTCTTC
j_gene: TRBJ2-1
v_gene: TRBV27
abundance: NA
d_gene: NA

CDR3aa: CASSRPLRANNEQFF
CDR3nt: TGTGCCAGCAGCCGCCCCTTGCGGGCGAACAATGAGCAGTTCTTC
j_gene: TRBJ2-1
v_gene: TRBV14
abundance: NA
d_gene: NA

CDR3aa: CASSAGGSTEAFF
CDR3nt: TGTGCCAGCAGCGCGGGGGGGTCCACTGAAGCTTTCTTT
j_gene: TRBJ1-1
v_gene: TRBV7-3
abundance: NA
d_gene: NA

CDR3aa: CASFPLGTGLNTEAFF
CDR3nt: TGCGCCAGCTTTCCCCTCGGGACAGGGTTGAACACTGAAGCTTTCTTT
j_gene: TRBJ1-1
v_gene: TRBV5-1
abundance: NA
d_gene: TRBD1

CDR3aa: CASGLVLSGGNQPQHF
CDR3nt: TGTGCTAGTGGTTTGGTATTATCAGGGGGCAATCAGCCCCAGCATTTT
j_gene: TRBJ1-5
v_gene: TRBV12-5
abundance: NA
d_gene: NA

CDR3aa: CASSDSGLAGYNEQFF
CDR3nt: TGTGCCAGCAGTGACTCGGGACTAGCGGGATACAATGAGCAGTTCTTC
j_gene: TRBJ2-1
v_gene: TRBV6-4
abundance: NA
d_gene: TRBD2

CDR3aa: CASSLAQETQYF
CDR3nt: TGTGCCAGCAGTTTAGCGCAAGAGACCCAGTACTTC
j_gene: TRBJ2-5
v_gene: TRBV28
abundance: NA
d_gene: NA

CDR3aa: CASSPQGSGTGELFF
CDR3nt: TGTGCCAGCAGTCCACAGGGTTCGGGCACCGGGGAGCTGTTTTTT
j_gene: TRBJ2-2
v_gene: TRBV6-6
abundance: NA
d_gene: NA

CDR3aa: CASSLRDSGGLGTQYF
CDR3nt: TGTGCCAGCAGTTTAAGAGATAGCGGGGGGTTGGGGACCCAGTACTTC
j_gene: TRBJ2-5
v_gene: TRBV6-5
abundance: NA
d_gene: TRBD2

CDR3aa: CASSYWQGSGGYGYTF
CDR3nt: TGTGCCAGCAGTTACTGGCAGGGGAGTGGAGGCTATGGCTACACCTTC
j_gene: TRBJ1-2
v_gene: TRBV6-5
abundance: NA
d_gene: NA

CDR3aa: CASSARDRWSTNEKLFF
CDR3nt: TGTGCCAGCAGTGCCCGGGACAGATGGTCAACTAATGAAAAACTGTTTTTT
j_gene: TRBJ1-4
v_gene: TRBV6-2/TRBV6-3
abundance: NA
d_gene: TRBD1

CDR3aa: CASSYGGHRSSEAFF
CDR3nt: TGTGCCAGCAGTTATGGGGGACACCGGTCCTCTGAAGCTTTCTTT
j_gene: TRBJ1-1
v_gene: TRBV6-2/TRBV6-3
abundance: NA
d_gene: NA

CDR3aa: CASSLRETQYF
CDR3nt: TGTGCCAGCAGTTTGAGGGAGACCCAGTACTTC
j_gene: TRBJ2-5
v_gene: TRBV28
abundance: NA
d_gene: NA

CDR3aa: CASSFGGGAGKETQYF
CDR3nt: TGTGCCAGCAGCTTTGGGGGGGGCGCGGGGAAAGAGACCCAGTACTTC
j_gene: TRBJ2-5
v_gene: TRBV11-1
abundance: NA
d_gene: NA

CDR3aa: CAISSRDGSYTF
CDR3nt: TGTGCCATCAGTTCACGGGATGGTAGCTACACCTTC
j_gene: TRBJ1-2
v_gene: TRBV10-3
abundance: few
d_gene: NA

CDR3aa: CASSSQGNYGYTF
CDR3nt: TGTGCCAGCAGTTCTCAGGGGAACTATGGCTACACCTTC
j_gene: TRBJ1-2
v_gene: TRBV27
abundance: few
d_gene: NA

CDR3aa: CASRPRDRGNSPLHF
CDR3nt: TGTGCCAGCAGACCCCGGGACAGGGGGAATTCACCCCTCCACTTT
j_gene: TRBJ1-6
v_gene: TRBV28
abundance: NA
d_gene: TRBD1